These T cell receptor beta chains were read from a single sample in a study of cytomegalovirus exposure and HLA in healthy donors. Sequenced by immunoSEQ multiplex PCR; TCRdb stores in-frame clones only, minus some. The table includes roughly 150,000 clones, approximately 86% detected once. The specimen sequenced was PBMCs. The receptors shown here come from a woman aged 18-30 years in good health and CMV-seronegative. Each CDR3 is given with its conserved first and last residue. The D gene is left open where the match is weak. Clone size, where shown, is once, few, many, or a class for clones that have expanded.

CDR3aa: CASSTSGLYGYTF; CDR3nt: TGTGCCAGCAGTACCTCGGGACTCTATGGCTACACCTTC; v_gene: TRBV6-6; d_gene: -; j_gene: TRBJ1-2; abundance: -
CDR3aa: CASSDPAGSGANVLTF; CDR3nt: TGTGCCAGCAGTGACCCGGCAGGGTCTGGGGCCAACGTCCTGACTTTC; v_gene: TRBV2; d_gene: -; j_gene: TRBJ2-6; abundance: once
CDR3aa: CASSETDSANEKLFF; CDR3nt: TGTGCCAGCAGCGAAACAGATTCGGCTAATGAAAAACTGTTTTTT; v_gene: TRBV9; d_gene: -; j_gene: TRBJ1-4; abundance: -
CDR3aa: CASSFRWQASTDTQYF; CDR3nt: TGTGCCAGCAGTTTTAGGTGGCAGGCTAGCACAGATACGCAGTATTTT; v_gene: TRBV28; d_gene: -; j_gene: TRBJ2-3; abundance: once
CDR3aa: CASRGQVMNTEAFF; CDR3nt: TGCGCCAGCAGGGGACAGGTAATGAACACTGAAGCTTTCTTT; v_gene: TRBV5-1; d_gene: TRBD1; j_gene: TRBJ1-1; abundance: -
CDR3aa: CASSFIREGGHYGYTF; CDR3nt: TGTGCCAGCAGCTTTATCCGAGAGGGTGGGCACTATGGCTACACCTTC; v_gene: TRBV7-9; d_gene: -; j_gene: TRBJ1-2; abundance: -
CDR3aa: CASSHRGLSNQPQHF; CDR3nt: TGTGCCAGCAGTCACAGGGGGCTTAGCAATCAGCCCCAGCATTTT; v_gene: TRBV2; d_gene: TRBD1; j_gene: TRBJ1-5; abundance: -
CDR3aa: CASSQVVSLGGVVHEQYF; CDR3nt: TGTGCCAGCAGCCAAGTAGTCTCACTTGGGGGGGTCGTCCACGAGCAGTACTTC; v_gene: TRBV4-2; d_gene: TRBD2; j_gene: TRBJ2-7; abundance: -
CDR3aa: CASSQVGGANVLTF; CDR3nt: TGCGCCAGCAGCCAAGTCGGGGGGGCCAACGTCCTGACTTTC; v_gene: TRBV4-1; d_gene: -; j_gene: TRBJ2-6; abundance: -
CDR3aa: CASSLPSGVTGELFF; CDR3nt: TGCGCCAGCAGCTTGCCTTCAGGGGTTACCGGGGAGCTGTTTTTT; v_gene: TRBV5-1; d_gene: -; j_gene: TRBJ2-2; abundance: -
CDR3aa: CASSLRAGRPHEQYF; CDR3nt: TGTGCCAGCAGTTTAAGAGCGGGACGGCCCCACGAGCAGTACTTC; v_gene: TRBV6-5; d_gene: TRBD2; j_gene: TRBJ2-7; abundance: -
CDR3aa: CASSAYRDDTEAFF; CDR3nt: TGTGCCAGCAGCGCTTACAGGGACGACACTGAAGCTTTCTTT; v_gene: TRBV9; d_gene: -; j_gene: TRBJ1-1; abundance: -
CDR3aa: CASSYRTSSYNEQFF; CDR3nt: TGTGCCAGCAGCTACAGGACCAGCTCCTACAATGAGCAGTTCTTC; v_gene: TRBV7-2; d_gene: -; j_gene: TRBJ2-1; abundance: -
CDR3aa: CAWGTGYGYTF; CDR3nt: TGTGCCTGGGGGACAGGGTATGGCTACACCTTC; v_gene: TRBV30; d_gene: TRBD1; j_gene: TRBJ1-2; abundance: -
CDR3aa: CASNVQGGLYGYTF; CDR3nt: TGCGCCAGCAATGTCCAGGGGGGCCTCTATGGCTACACCTTC; v_gene: TRBV5-1; d_gene: TRBD1; j_gene: TRBJ1-2; abundance: -
CDR3aa: CASSEAGQGDQPQHF; CDR3nt: TGTGCCAGCAGTGAAGCGGGACAGGGAGATCAGCCCCAGCATTTT; v_gene: TRBV2; d_gene: TRBD1; j_gene: TRBJ1-5; abundance: -
CDR3aa: CASSSVTGDTQYF; CDR3nt: TGTGCCAGCAGCTCCGTCACGGGAGATACGCAGTATTTT; v_gene: TRBV7-2; d_gene: -; j_gene: TRBJ2-3; abundance: -
CDR3aa: CASSVGTGVPYEQYF; CDR3nt: TGTGCCAGCAGCGTCGGGACAGGGGTGCCCTACGAGCAGTACTTC; v_gene: TRBV9; d_gene: TRBD1; j_gene: TRBJ2-7; abundance: few
CDR3aa: CARSGDRDEKLFF; CDR3nt: TGTGCCAGGTCCGGGGACAGGGATGAAAAACTGTTTTTT; v_gene: TRBV2; d_gene: TRBD1; j_gene: TRBJ1-4; abundance: -